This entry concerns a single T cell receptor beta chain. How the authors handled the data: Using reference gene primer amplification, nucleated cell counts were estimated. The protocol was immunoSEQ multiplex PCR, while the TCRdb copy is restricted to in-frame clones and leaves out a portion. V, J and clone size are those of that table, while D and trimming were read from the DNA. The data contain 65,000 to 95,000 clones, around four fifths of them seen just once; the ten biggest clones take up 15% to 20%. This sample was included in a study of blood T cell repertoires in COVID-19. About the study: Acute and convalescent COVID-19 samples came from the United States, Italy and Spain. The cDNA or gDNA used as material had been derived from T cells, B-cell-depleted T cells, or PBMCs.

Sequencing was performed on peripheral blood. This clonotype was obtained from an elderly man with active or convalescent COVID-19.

The DNA for the CDR3 is TGTGCCAGCAGTAAAGGGGGACAGGATACGCAGTATTTT. Protein product: CASSKGGQDTQYF. The chain uses TRBV2 and TRBJ2-3; TRBD1 aligns across 7 bases. The CDR3 length is 13 residues. Germline V lookup: CDR1 SNHLY, CDR2 FYNNEI. V shed 5 bases and J 6 bases; nucleotides not matched to a gene: 5.